Listed below are T cell receptor beta chains from one sample, sequenced in a study of metastatic and nonmetastatic thyroid tumors. TCRdb reprocessed the PCR reads using MiXCR. The data hold about 93,000 clones, with about an eighth observed a single time. The specimen was blood. The receptors stem from a female donor with papillary thyroid cancer or a benign thyroid nodule (not recorded which). Some clones in this sample may be carry-over from other donors' samples. Each CDR3 is given without its conserved first and last residue. The order of the fields is V gene, J gene, CDR3 protein.

v_call: TRBV10-3
j_call: TRBJ2-3
cdr3_aa: AIRKTGADTQY